This T cell receptor beta chain is from a study of cytomegalovirus exposure and HLA in healthy donors. TCRdb's copy holds only in-frame clones and misses some; the assay was immunoSEQ multiplex PCR. The table includes 250,000 to 350,000 clones, about nine tenths detected once. Trimming pared 6 bases from V and 5 bases from J, leaving 16 bases between. The length of the CDR3 is 14 residues. Germline values: CDR1 SGHTA, CDR2 FQGNSA. A word on this clone: Antigen: not known.

Notes on the study in general: Diagnosis of cytomegalovirus status made by the classifier reportedly showed high specificity and sensitivity. The study flagged 150 to 200 TCR beta chains as cytomegalovirus-associated.

The chain couples TRBV7-2 to TRBJ2-5; D is uncertain. This TCR came from a woman aged 30 to 39 in good health and CMV-seropositive. The sample taken for sequencing was PBMCs. This chain's CDR3 is CASSSPSGRETQYF. Written as DNA, the CDR3 is TGTGCCAGCAGTTCACCTTCTGGCCGGGAGACCCAGTACTTC.